The sequence of this T cell receptor beta chain was determined in a study of blood T cell repertoires in COVID-19. Study-wide context: The United States, Italy and Spain supplied acute and convalescent COVID-19 samples. T cells, B-cell-depleted T cells, or PBMCs supplied cDNA or gDNA.

As to this clone: The junction and the germline gene differ at one end; a read error may be behind it.

Assay used: immunoSEQ multiplex PCR; TCRdb lists only in-frame clones, some missing. This table holds 110,000 to 150,000 clones, more than 70% found once. Living in 20 to 30 US areas, the participants were between about 18 and 100 years of age. Researchers sorted participants into cohorts using their self-reported clinical history. Germline-derived CDR1 and CDR2 are SQVTM and ANQGSEA. The CDR3 spans 12 residues. Sequenced: PBMCs or T cells enriched from blood (not recorded which). The receptor was derived from a man aged 40-49 years with acute COVID-19. The chain carries TRBV29-1 and TRBJ2-3; a possible D gene is TRBD1 (6 bases). The CDR3 bases are TGCAGCGTTGAAGATCCCGGGACAAGCGAATGTTTT. This encodes CSVEDPGTSECF.